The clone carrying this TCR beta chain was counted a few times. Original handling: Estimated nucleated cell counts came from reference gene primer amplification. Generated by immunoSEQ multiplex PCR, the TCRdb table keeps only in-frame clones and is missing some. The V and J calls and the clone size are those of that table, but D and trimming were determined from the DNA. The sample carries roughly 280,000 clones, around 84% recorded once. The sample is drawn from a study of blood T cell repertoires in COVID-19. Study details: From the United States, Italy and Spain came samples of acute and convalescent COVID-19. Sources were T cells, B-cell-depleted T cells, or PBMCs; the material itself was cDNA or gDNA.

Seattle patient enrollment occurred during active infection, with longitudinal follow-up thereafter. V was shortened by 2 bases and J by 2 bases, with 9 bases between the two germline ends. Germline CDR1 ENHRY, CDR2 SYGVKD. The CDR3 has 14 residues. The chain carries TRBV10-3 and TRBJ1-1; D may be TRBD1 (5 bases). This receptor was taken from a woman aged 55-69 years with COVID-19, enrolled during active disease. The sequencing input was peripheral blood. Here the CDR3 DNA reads TGTGCCATCAGTGAGGGAGACAGAAACACTGAAGCTTTCTTT. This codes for CAISEGDRNTEAFF.